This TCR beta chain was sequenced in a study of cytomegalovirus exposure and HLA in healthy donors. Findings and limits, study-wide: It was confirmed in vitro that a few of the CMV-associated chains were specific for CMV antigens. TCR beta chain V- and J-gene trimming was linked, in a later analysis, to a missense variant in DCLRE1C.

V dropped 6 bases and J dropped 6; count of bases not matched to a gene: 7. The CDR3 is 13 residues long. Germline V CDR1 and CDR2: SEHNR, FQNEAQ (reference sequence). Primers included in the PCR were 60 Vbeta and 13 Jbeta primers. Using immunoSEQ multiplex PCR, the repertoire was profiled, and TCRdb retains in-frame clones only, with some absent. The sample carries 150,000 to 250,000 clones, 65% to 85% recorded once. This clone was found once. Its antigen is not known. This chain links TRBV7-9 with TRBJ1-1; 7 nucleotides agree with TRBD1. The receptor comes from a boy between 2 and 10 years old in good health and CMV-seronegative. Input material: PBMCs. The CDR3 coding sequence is TGTGCCAGCAGAAATACAGGGGTGTCTGAAGCTTTCTTT. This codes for CASRNTGVSEAFF. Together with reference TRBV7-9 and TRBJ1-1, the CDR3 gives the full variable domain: DTGVSQNPRHKITKRGQNVTFRCDPISEHNRLYWYRQTLGQGPEFLTYFQNEAQLEKSRLLSDRFSAERPKGSFSTLEIQRTEQGDSAMYLCASRNTGVSEAFFGQGTRLTVV.